The sequence of this TCR beta chain was determined in a study of shared clonotypes between healthy human individuals. Pooled CD45RO+ cells and CCR7-negative CD45RA+ TemRA cells made up CD8 memory. About this clone: Its matching antigen is unknown.

V shed 4 bases, J shed 7 bases, and the junction held 19 bases outside the gene matches. The CDR3 is 17 amino acids. The germline gives CDR1 MDHEN, CDR2 SYDVKM. General study points: Genetic and exposure-history diversity was limited by the small donor number.

Produced via immunoSEQ multiplex PCR; TCRdb's table is partial and in-frame only. The sample holds about 330,000 clones, 80% to 90% seen once. The V and J genes are TRBV28 and TRBJ2-7, with 7 bases identical to TRBD1. This receptor was taken from a man between 18 and 35 years old in good health. Sequences were obtained from memory CD8+ T cells sorted from blood. Noted subset: CD45RO+ cells pooled with CCR7-negative TemRA cells. The CDR3, as DNA: TGTGCCAGCAGTTATTGGACGACAGGGCCTCCGCGCTTGGAGCAGTACTTC. This translates into CASSYWTTGPPRLEQYF.